The 12 T cell receptor beta chains presented below share a single source sample, sequenced in a study of graft-versus-host responses after intestinal transplantation listed by TCRdb under 2021. The library was made by the immunoSEQ multiplex PCR assay. The immuneACCESS repertoire file appears here via TCRdb, limited to in-frame rearrangements. These files lack a portion of the clones; in checked studies, under half of the deficit traces to unresolved V genes, and the cause of the others is not known. The sample table records around 120,000 clones; approximately 90% of these occur just once. The ten top clones hold about 0.18% of the sample. These receptors have no identified antigens. According to the study, the label for this sample's time point signals: cells obtained before transplantation from donor or recipient. The sequencing used unstimulated CD4+ T cells sorted from spleen or lymph node cells, collected before intestinal transplant. All receptors come from a human donor who received an intestinal transplant.

This chain links TRBV2 with TRBJ2-7; 10 bases match TRBD1. In germline, CDR1 is SNHLY, CDR2 FYNNEI. V shed 5 bases and J 5 bases; nucleotides not matched to a gene: 3. The length of the CDR3 is 13 residues. CDR3: CASSRDRGHEQYF. The CDR3 nucleotides read TGTGCCAGCAGTCGGGACAGGGGCCACGAGCAGTACTTC.

The chain uses TRBV7-2 and TRBJ2-7; D is unresolved. From germline, CDR1 is SGHTA and CDR2 FQGNSA. The CDR3 is 14 residues long. The V end was cut by 8 bases, the J end by 3 bases, with 17 bases between. The CDR3 DNA follows: TGTGCCAGCGCTGCCTCTAGTGCGCACTACGAGCAGTACTTC. Amino acids: CASAASSAHYEQYF. Combining the CDR3 with reference TRBV7-2 and TRBJ2-7 gives the whole variable domain GAGVSQSPSNKVTEKGKDVELRCDPISGHTALYWYRQSLGQGLEFLIYFQGNSAPDKSGLPSDRFSAERTGGSVSTLTIQRTQQEDSAVYLCASAASSAHYEQYFGPGTRLTVT.

V gene TRBV18 combines with J gene TRBJ2-5; no clear D. This CDR3 has 13 residues. In germline, CDR1 is KGHSH, CDR2 LQKENI. Trimming took 3 bases from V and 0 from J, leaving 5 bases between them. The CDR3 nucleotides are TGTGCCAGCTCACCCTTGTACCAAGAGACCCAGTACTTC. Protein product: CASSPLYQETQYF. The whole variable domain, remainder taken from reference TRBV18 and TRBJ2-5, is NAGVMQNPRHLVRRRGQEARLRCSPMKGHSHVYWYRQLPEEGLKFMVYLQKENIIDESGMPKERFSAEFPKEGPSILRIQQVVRGDSAAYFCASSPLYQETQYFGPGTRLLVL.

The chain couples TRBV6-1 to TRBJ1-4; a weak D match, TRBD1 (6 bases). Germline CDR1 is MNHNS and CDR2 is SASEGT. The CDR3 has 14 residues. The V end was cut by 2 bases, the J end by 7 bases, with 11 bases between. Here the CDR3 reads CASSEPGRGEKLFF. In DNA, the CDR3 is TGTGCCAGCAGTGAACCGGGCAGGGGTGAAAAACTGTTTTTT.

This chain connects TRBV4-1 to TRBJ1-6; TRBD1 agrees at 7 bases. Trimming took 4 bases from V and 3 from J; bases not matched to a gene: 9. Germline CDR1 reads MGHRA; CDR2 reads YSYEKL. This CDR3 is built from 17 residues. The CDR3 spells CASSLGQETYYNSPLHF. CDR3 coding DNA: TGCGCCAGCAGCCTAGGACAGGAGACATACTATAATTCACCCCTCCACTTT.

This chain links TRBV7-9 with TRBJ1-2, with D possibly being TRBD1 (6 bases). The CDR3 contains 14 residues. Germline CDR1 reads SEHNR; CDR2 reads FQNEAQ (reference sequence). V was shortened by 6 bases and J by 4 bases, with 15 bases between the two germline ends. CDR3 sequence (DNA): TGTGCCAGCAGATCAACAGGGTCGGGCTATGGCTACACCTTC. This codes for CASRSTGSGYGYTF.

This chain connects TRBV2 to TRBJ1-2; D is unresolved. V lost 6 bases, J lost 8 bases, and 10 bases lay in between. Germline lookup yields CDR1 SNHLY and CDR2 FYNNEI. The CDR3 has 11 amino acids. In DNA, the CDR3 is TGTGCCAGCAGGGACTTCGGCGGCTACACCTTC. Its protein is CASRDFGGYTF.

This clone showed up just once. This chain uses TRBV28 with TRBJ1-1, with unresolved D. The V end lost 7 bases, the J end lost 1 base, and 13 bases lay between the germline ends. The CDR3 loop spans 14 amino acids. Germline loops: CDR1 MDHEN, CDR2 SYDVKM. The CDR3 spells CASTTLNRNTEAFF. For the CDR3, the DNA is TGTGCCAGCACAACCCTTAACAGGAACACTGAAGCTTTCTTT.

The V gene is TRBV25-1, the J gene TRBJ1-1; 8 nucleotides line up with TRBD1. J was trimmed by 0 bases and V by 6 bases; bases with no gene match: 12. The CDR3 has 17 amino acids. Germline V gene lookup returns CDR1 MGHDK and CDR2 SYGVNS. The CDR3 is CASRPGGYYSVNTEAFF. The CDR3 DNA follows: TGTGCCAGCAGGCCAGGGGGCTATTATTCGGTGAACACTGAAGCTTTCTTT.

This chain joins TRBV7-9 and TRBJ2-1, with D possibly matching TRBD1 (5 bases). The V gene's germline CDR1 is SEHNR and CDR2 FQNEAQ (reference sequence). CDR3 length: 13 amino acids. Trimming took 8 bases from V and 7 from J, leaving 15 bases between them. Here the CDR3 reads CASALAGSNEQFF. CDR3 sequence (DNA): TGTGCCAGCGCCTTGGCAGGGTCAAATGAGCAGTTCTTC.

V gene TRBV28 combines with J gene TRBJ2-1, with 9 bases matching TRBD2. V lost 4 bases and J lost 9; bases outside the gene matches: 7. The CDR3 has 14 amino acids. CDR1 MDHEN and CDR2 SYDVKM come from the germline V gene. CDR3 amino acids: CASSYSGSRREQFF. CDR3 DNA sequence: TGTGCCAGCAGTTATAGCGGGAGCCGCCGTGAGCAGTTCTTC. The whole variable domain, filled in from reference TRBV28 and TRBJ2-1, reads DVKVTQSSRYLVKRTGEKVFLECVQDMDHENMFWYRQDPGLGLRLIYFSYDVKMKEKGDIPEGYSVSREKKERFSLILESASTNQTSMYLCASSYSGSRREQFFGPGTRLTVL.

V is TRBV28 and J is TRBJ1-4; a weak D match, TRBD1 (6 bases). Germline CDR1 reads MDHEN; CDR2 reads SYDVKM. Trimming shortened V by 3 bases and J by 3 bases, and 11 bases separated the two germline ends. The CDR3 contains 15 residues. CDR3 coding DNA: TGTGCCAGCAGTTTCCAGGGGAGAGCTAATGAAAAACTGTTTTTT. Translation gives CASSFQGRANEKLFF.